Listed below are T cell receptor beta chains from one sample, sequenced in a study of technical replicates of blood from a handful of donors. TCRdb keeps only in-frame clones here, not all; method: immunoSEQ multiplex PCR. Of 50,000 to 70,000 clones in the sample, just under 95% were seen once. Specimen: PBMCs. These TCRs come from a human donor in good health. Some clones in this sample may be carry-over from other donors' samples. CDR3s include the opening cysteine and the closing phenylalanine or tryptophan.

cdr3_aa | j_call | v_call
CASSYSWQGGSPLHF | TRBJ1-6 | TRBV6-6
CASSYGTAGAWEQYF | TRBJ2-7 | TRBV5-4
CASSQDLRRTTDTQYF | TRBJ2-3 | TRBV4-3
CAWGRFDEQFF | TRBJ2-1 | TRBV30
CASSQDTRAPSYGYTF | TRBJ1-2 | TRBV4-1
CASSTGGEGYTF | TRBJ1-2 | TRBV6-6
CASSQDAGLAGGKSPYEQYF | TRBJ2-7 | TRBV4-1
CSVEGGGITYEQYF | TRBJ2-7 | TRBV29-1
CASSLSIEPGTEAFF | TRBJ1-1 | TRBV11-2
CAWSVGGSVETQYF | TRBJ2-5 | TRBV30
CASSQTLDGTRQPQHF | TRBJ1-5 | TRBV7-4
CATSRELRYNEQFF | TRBJ2-1 | TRBV15
CASKPGLAETYQETQYF | TRBJ2-5 | TRBV6-4
CASSFLAGGQNEQFF | TRBJ2-1 | TRBV5-1